What follows are 10 T cell receptor beta chains derived from one specimen sequenced in a study of blood T cell repertoires in COVID-19. Profiling relied on immunoSEQ multiplex PCR, and the TCRdb table lists in-frame clones only, not all of them. The table shows about 100,000 clones, with around 85% occurring only once. The material sequenced was peripheral blood. The receptor set was obtained from a man aged 55 to 69 with acute or convalescent COVID-19.

V gene TRBV24-1 combines with J gene TRBJ2-1; 7 bases fit TRBD1. CDR1 and CDR2 from the germline V gene are KGHDR and SFDVKD. J gave up 6 bases and V 4 bases, and 5 bases lay outside the gene matches. The CDR3 has 14 residues. As DNA, the CDR3 is TGTGCCACCAGTGAGCCGGGACAGACCAATGAGCAGTTCTTC. This sequence encodes CATSEPGQTNEQFF.

This clone was seen only a few times. The DNA for the CDR3 is TGTGCCAGCAGCTGGACAGACTACAATGAGCAGTTCTTC. It translates to CASSWTDYNEQFF. The V and J genes are TRBV9 and TRBJ2-1; possibly TRBD1 for D (6 bases). The ends were cut back, 4 bases at V and 3 bases at J, with 8 bases in the middle. The CDR3 covers 13 residues. Germline V lookup: CDR1 SGDLS, CDR2 YYNGEE.

The rearrangement links TRBV5-1 to TRBJ2-3; TRBD2 matches at 11 bases. The length of the CDR3 is 17 residues. Trimming took 0 bases from V and 4 from J; bases not matched to a gene: 7. Germline CDR1 and CDR2: SGHRS and YFSETQ. This CDR3 reads CASSLEATSGTADTQYF. DNA of the CDR3: TGCGCCAGCAGCTTGGAGGCGACTAGCGGGACCGCAGATACGCAGTATTTT. The whole variable domain, remainder taken from reference TRBV5-1 and TRBJ2-3, is KAGVTQTPRYLIKTRGQQVTLSCSPISGHRSVSWYQQTPGQGLQFLFEYFSETQRNKGNFPGRFSGRQFSNSRSEMNVSTLELGDSALYLCASSLEATSGTADTQYFGPGTRLTVL.

The CDR3 DNA reads as TGCGCCAGCGGGCCAGGGTACCTATCCTACAATGAGCAGTTCTTC. Its translation is CASGPGYLSYNEQFF. J is TRBJ2-1 and V is TRBV5-1; maybe TRBD1 (5 bases). Trimming cost V 7 bases and J 1 base, with 15 bases left between them. CDR1 is SGHRS and CDR2 is YFSETQ in the germline V gene. CDR3 length: 15 amino acids.

V and J are TRBV3-1 (or the pseudogene TRBV3-2) and TRBJ1-4; possible D gene TRBD1, 5 bases. Germline V gene data show CDR1 as LGHDT and CDR2 as YNNKEL (reference sequence). The CDR3 runs 14 residues. The V gene lost 1 base and the J gene lost 6 bases, with 9 bases spanning the gap. Written as DNA, the CDR3 is TGTGCCAGCAGCCAAGCAGGGAGGGATGAAAAACTGTTTTTT. It specifies CASSQAGRDEKLFF.

The J gene is TRBJ2-1, the V gene TRBV12-5; possible D gene TRBD1, 6 bases. V lost 6 bases and J 7 bases, leaving 10 bases between the germline ends. CDR3 length: 12 amino acids. CDR1 and CDR2 (germline): LGHNT, FRNRAP. The DNA for the CDR3 is TGTGCTAGTGGGACAGGCGGGAATGAGCAGTTCTTC. It codes for CASGTGGNEQFF.

This chain joins TRBV3-1 (or the pseudogene TRBV3-2) and TRBJ2-7, with 8 bases identical to TRBD2. The CDR3 sequence is 14 residues long. Germline lookup yields CDR1 LGHDT and CDR2 YNNKEL (reference sequence). With V trimmed by 4 bases and J by 3 bases, 5 bases remained unmatched. In DNA, the CDR3 is TGTGCCAGCAGCCGGGCGGGGGGTTTCTACGAGCAGTACTTC. Amino acid sequence: CASSRAGGFYEQYF.

The CDR3 here is CASSPGTGGDTQYF. In DNA form, the CDR3 reads TGTGCCAGCAGTCCCGGGACAGGGGGAGATACGCAGTATTTT. The chain employs TRBV4-2 and TRBJ2-3, with 11 bases that match TRBD1. This CDR3 is 14 amino acids long. Germline CDR1 LGHNA, CDR2 YNFKEQ. V trimming: 6 bases; J trimming: 5 bases; junction bases outside the gene matches: 4.

In its sample, this clone was seen a few times. The rearrangement uses TRBV3-1 (or the pseudogene TRBV3-2) and TRBJ1-1; tentatively, D is TRBD1 (5 bases). The V gene's germline CDR1 is LGHDT and CDR2 YNNKEL (reference sequence). V lost 4 bases, J lost 0 bases, and 9 bases lay in between. This CDR3 has 14 residues. This CDR3 reads CASSRGAVNTEAFF. The CDR3 nucleotides read TGTGCCAGCAGCCGTGGGGCTGTGAACACTGAAGCTTTCTTT.

The chain has TRBV10-3 and TRBJ2-2, with a tentative D call TRBD1 (6 bases). The CDR3 is 17 amino acids. The germline gives CDR1 ENHRY, CDR2 SYGVKD. The V gene lost 0 bases and the J gene lost 0 bases, with 11 bases spanning the gap. The CDR3 DNA reads as TGTGCCATCAGTGAGTCGTTGGGGGCTTCGAACACCGGGGAGCTGTTTTTT. It specifies CAISESLGASNTGELFF.